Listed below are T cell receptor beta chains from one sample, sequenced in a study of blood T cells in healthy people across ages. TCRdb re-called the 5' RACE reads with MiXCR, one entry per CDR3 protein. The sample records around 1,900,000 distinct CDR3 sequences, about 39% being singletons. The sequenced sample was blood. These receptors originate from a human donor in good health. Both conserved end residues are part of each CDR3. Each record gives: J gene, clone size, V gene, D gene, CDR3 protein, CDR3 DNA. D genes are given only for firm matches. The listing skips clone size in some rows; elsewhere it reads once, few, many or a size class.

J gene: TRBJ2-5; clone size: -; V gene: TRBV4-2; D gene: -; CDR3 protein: CASSQDPERETQYF; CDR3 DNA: TGTGCCAGCAGCCAAGACCCGGAGAGGGAGACCCAGTACTTC
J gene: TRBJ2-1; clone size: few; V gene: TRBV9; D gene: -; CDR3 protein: CASSVGQGGNEQFF; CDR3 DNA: TGTGCCAGCAGCGTTGGACAGGGAGGGAATGAGCAGTTCTTC
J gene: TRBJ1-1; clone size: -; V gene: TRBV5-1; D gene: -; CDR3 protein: CASSLEQNEAFF; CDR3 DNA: TGCGCCAGCAGCTTGGAACAGAATGAAGCTTTCTTT
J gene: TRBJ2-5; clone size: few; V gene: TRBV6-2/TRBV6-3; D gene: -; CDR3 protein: CASSYPKETQYF; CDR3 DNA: TGTGCCAGCAGTTACCCAAAAGAGACCCAGTACTTC
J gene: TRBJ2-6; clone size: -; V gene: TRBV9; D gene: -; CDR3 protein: CASSVDLGSGANVLTF; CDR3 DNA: TGTGCCAGCAGCGTAGATTTGGGCTCTGGGGCCAACGTCCTGACTTTC
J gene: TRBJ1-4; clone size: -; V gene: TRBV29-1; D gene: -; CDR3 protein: CSVDESGATEKLFF; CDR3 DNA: TGCAGCGTTGATGAATCGGGGGCTACTGAAAAACTGTTTTTT
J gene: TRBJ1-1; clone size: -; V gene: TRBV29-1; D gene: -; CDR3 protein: CSVSLIEGEAFF; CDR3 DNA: TGCAGCGTTTCCCTTATAGAGGGTGAAGCTTTCTTT
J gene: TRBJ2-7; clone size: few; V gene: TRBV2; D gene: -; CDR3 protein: CASNQYLGYEQYF; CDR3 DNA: TGTGCCAGCAACCAGTACCTCGGCTACGAGCAGTACTTC
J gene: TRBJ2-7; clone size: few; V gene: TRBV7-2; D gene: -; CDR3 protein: CASSLSWGGYEQYF; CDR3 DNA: TGTGCCAGCAGCCTTTCCTGGGGCGGGTACGAGCAGTACTTC
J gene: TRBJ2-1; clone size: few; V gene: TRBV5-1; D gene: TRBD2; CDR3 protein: CASIESGTSQTHEQFF; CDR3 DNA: TGCGCCAGCATCGAAAGCGGGACTAGCCAAACGCATGAGCAGTTCTTC
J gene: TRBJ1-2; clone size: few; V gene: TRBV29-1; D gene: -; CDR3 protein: CSVAGRDNYGYTF; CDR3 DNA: TGCAGCGTTGCGGGCAGGGATAACTATGGCTACACCTTC
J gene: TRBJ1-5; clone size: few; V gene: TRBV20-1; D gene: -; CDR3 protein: CSASESSNQPQHF; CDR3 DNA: TGCAGTGCTAGTGAGTCTAGCAATCAGCCCCAGCATTTT
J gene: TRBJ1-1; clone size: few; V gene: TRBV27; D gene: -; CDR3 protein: CASSNRANTEAFF; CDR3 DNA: TGTGCCAGCAGTAACCGGGCGAACACTGAAGCTTTCTTT
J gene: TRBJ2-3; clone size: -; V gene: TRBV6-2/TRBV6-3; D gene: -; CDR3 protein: CASSWLGTDTQYF; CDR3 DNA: TGTGCCAGCAGTTGGCTCGGGACAGATACGCAGTATTTT
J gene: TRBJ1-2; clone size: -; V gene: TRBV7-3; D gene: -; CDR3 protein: CASSLTKLSNYGYTF; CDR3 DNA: TGTGCCAGCAGCTTAACTAAGTTATCTAACTATGGCTACACCTTC
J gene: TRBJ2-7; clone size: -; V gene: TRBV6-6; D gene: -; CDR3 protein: CASSSQHEQYF; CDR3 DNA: TGTGCCAGCAGCTCCCAGCATGAGCAGTACTTC
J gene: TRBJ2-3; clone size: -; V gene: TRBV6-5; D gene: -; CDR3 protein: CASSDSWDHTDTQYF; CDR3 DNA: TGTGCCAGCAGTGACTCGTGGGACCACACAGATACGCAGTATTTT
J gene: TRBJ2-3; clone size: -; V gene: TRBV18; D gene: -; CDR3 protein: CASSPRNSDTQYF; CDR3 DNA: TGTGCCAGCTCACCACGGAATAGCGATACGCAGTATTTT
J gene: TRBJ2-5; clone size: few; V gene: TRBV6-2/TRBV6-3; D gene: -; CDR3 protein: CASSPDSQQETQYF; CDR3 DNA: TGTGCCAGCAGTCCGGACAGCCAACAAGAGACCCAGTACTTC
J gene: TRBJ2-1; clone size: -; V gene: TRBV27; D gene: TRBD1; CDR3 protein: CASSPGTGGVYNEQFF; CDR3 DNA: TGTGCCAGCAGTCCCGGGACAGGGGGCGTATACAATGAGCAGTTCTTC
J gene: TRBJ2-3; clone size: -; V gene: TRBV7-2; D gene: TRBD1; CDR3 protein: CASSSQSDRGPGSTDTQYF; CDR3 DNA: TGTGCCAGCAGCTCACAATCCGACAGGGGGCCGGGTAGCACAGATACGCAGTATTTT
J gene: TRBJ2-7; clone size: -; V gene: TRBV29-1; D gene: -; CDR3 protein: CAGRGVSYEQYF; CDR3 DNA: TGTGCGGGAAGGGGTGTGTCCTACGAGCAGTACTTC
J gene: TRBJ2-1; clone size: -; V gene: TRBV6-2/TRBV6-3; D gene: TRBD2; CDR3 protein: CASSRTGGAYEQFF; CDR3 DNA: TGTGCCAGCAGTCGGACCGGGGGGGCCTATGAGCAGTTCTTC
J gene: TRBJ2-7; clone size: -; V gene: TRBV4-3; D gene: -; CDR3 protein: CASSQGAQSYEQYF; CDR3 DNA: TGCGCCAGCAGCCAAGGGGCGCAGTCCTACGAGCAGTACTTC
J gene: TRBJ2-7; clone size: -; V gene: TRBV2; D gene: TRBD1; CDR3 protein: CASRRQGGSEQYF; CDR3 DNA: TGTGCCAGCCGACGACAGGGGGGCAGCGAGCAGTACTTC
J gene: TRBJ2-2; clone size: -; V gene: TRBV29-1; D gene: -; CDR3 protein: CSVEYTGELFF; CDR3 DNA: TGCAGCGTTGAATATACCGGGGAGCTGTTTTTT
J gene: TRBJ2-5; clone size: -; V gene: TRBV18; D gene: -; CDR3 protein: CASSQQQEVAQETQYF; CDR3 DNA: TGTGCCAGCTCACAGCAACAGGAGGTGGCCCAAGAGACCCAGTACTTC
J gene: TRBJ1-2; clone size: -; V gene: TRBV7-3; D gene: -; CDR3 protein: CASSLTNTGSGGYTF; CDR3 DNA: TGTGCCAGCAGCTTAACGAACACAGGGTCGGGGGGCTACACCTTC
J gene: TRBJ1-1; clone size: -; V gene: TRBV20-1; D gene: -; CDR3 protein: CSARDRPGLNTEAFF; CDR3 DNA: TGCAGTGCTAGAGATCGCCCAGGACTGAACACTGAAGCTTTCTTT
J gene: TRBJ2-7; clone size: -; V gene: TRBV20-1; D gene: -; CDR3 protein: CSATHGGYEQYF; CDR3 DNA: TGCAGTGCTACCCATGGGGGGTACGAGCAGTACTTC
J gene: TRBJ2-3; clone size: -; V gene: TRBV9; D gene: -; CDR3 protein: CASSVATGFQDTQYF; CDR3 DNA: TGTGCCAGCAGCGTAGCTACAGGTTTCCAAGATACGCAGTATTTT
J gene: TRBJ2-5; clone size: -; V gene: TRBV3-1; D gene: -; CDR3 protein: CASSQDNLAETQYF; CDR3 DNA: TGTGCCAGCAGCCAAGACAACCTGGCGGAGACCCAGTACTTC
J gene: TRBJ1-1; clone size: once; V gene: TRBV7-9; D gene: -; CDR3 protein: CASSLGAVDTEAFF; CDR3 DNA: TGTGCCAGCAGCTTAGGGGCAGTCGACACTGAAGCTTTCTTT
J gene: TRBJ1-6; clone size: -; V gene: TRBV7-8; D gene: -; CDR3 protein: CASSTRDTLNSPLHF; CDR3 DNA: TGTGCCAGCAGCACCCGGGACACCCTTAATTCACCCCTCCACTTT
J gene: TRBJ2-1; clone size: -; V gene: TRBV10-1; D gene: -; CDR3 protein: CASSALSYNEQFF; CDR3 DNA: TGCGCCAGCAGTGCGTTGAGTTACAATGAGCAGTTCTTC
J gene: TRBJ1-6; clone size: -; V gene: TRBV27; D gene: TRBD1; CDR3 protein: CASKGTAKGTLHF; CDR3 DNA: TGTGCCAGCAAGGGGACAGCCAAAGGCACCCTCCACTTT
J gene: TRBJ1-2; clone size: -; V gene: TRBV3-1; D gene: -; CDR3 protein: CASSPRPTGPYGYTF; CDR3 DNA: TGTGCCAGCAGCCCGCGACCGACAGGTCCCTATGGCTACACCTTC
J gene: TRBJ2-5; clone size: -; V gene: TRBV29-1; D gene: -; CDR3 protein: CSVAAETQYF; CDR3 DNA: TGCAGCGTTGCGGCGGAGACCCAGTACTTC
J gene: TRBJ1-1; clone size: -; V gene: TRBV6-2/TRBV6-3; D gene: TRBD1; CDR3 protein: CASSYRGQAAFF; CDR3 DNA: TGTGCCAGCAGTTACCGGGGACAGGCGGCTTTCTTT